This TCR beta chain was profiled in a study of blood T cell repertoires in COVID-19. In the study overall: Specimens from acute and convalescent COVID-19 originated in the United States, Italy and Spain. PBMCs, B-cell-depleted T cells, or T cells provided the cDNA or gDNA that made up the material.

Seattle patients were enrolled while actively infected and followed longitudinally. Some clones are missing from TCRdb's copy, which holds only in-frame ones; the method was immunoSEQ multiplex PCR. The sample includes approximately 250,000 clones, 88% of them seen just once. The junction had 10 bases not matched to a gene; V was cut back by 5 bases and J by 5 bases. Looked up from germline, CDR1 is SGHTA and CDR2 is FQGTGA. The CDR3 is made up of 16 amino acids. Sequencing was performed on peripheral blood. The V gene is TRBV7-3, the J gene TRBJ2-1; 9 bases agree with TRBD2. The TCR was taken from a woman aged 70-85 years with COVID-19, enrolled during active disease. CDR3 amino acids: CASSPGNAGGNNEQFF. The CDR3 region has the DNA TGTGCCAGCAGCCCTGGGAATGCGGGAGGGAACAATGAGCAGTTCTTC.